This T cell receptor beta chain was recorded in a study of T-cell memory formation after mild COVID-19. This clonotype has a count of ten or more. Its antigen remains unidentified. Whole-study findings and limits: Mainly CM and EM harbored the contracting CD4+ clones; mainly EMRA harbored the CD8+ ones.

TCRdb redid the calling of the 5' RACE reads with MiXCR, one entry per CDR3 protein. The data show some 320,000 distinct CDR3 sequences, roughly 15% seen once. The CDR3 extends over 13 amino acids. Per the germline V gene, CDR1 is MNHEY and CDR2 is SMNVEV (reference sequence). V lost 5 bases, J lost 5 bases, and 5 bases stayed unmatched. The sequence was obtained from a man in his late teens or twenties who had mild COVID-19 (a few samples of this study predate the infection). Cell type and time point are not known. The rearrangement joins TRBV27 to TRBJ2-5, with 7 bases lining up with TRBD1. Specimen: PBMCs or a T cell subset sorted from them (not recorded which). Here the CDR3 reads CASSLTGLETQYF. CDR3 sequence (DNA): TGTGCCAGCAGTCTGACAGGGTTGGAGACCCAGTACTTC.